This T cell receptor (beta chain) is drawn from a study of T-cell reconstitution after alpha-beta-depleted transplantation in children. Trimming shortened V by 3 bases and J by 0 bases, and 6 bases separated the two germline ends. The CDR3 has 13 residues. Germline V CDR1 and CDR2: DFQATT, SNEGSKA (reference sequence). For TCRbeta, the library was prepared with unique molecular identifiers. TCRdb fed the PCR reads into MiXCR, producing one record per CDR3 protein. The sample yields 250,000 to 300,000 distinct CDR3 sequences, more than 8% seen once. Sequences were derived from PBMCs from the stem cell graft donor, sampled from the stem cell graft. The receptor was isolated from a human donor who donated a stem cell graft to a child with SCID. The rearrangement links TRBV20-1 to TRBJ1-5; D not certain. Written as DNA, the CDR3 is TGCAGTGCTAGTATTTATAGCAATCAGCCCCAGCATTTT. Residues: CSASIYSNQPQHF.